This TCR beta chain came from a study of blood T cells in healthy people across ages. Regarding the study as a whole: With age, beta diversity per million T cells declined roughly linearly, significantly by 30 to 50.

This clonotype was found once. Its antigen is currently unknown. There were healthy Caucasian individuals from Russia, aged about 6 to 95, serving as donors. PCR was performed a second time for roughly 7 to 11 cycles using a sample-barcoded 5' primer and a J-beta primer mix. CDR3-containing paired-end reads numbering at least 2.5 million came from each sample. TCRdb reprocessed the 5' RACE reads with MiXCR, giving one entry per CDR3 protein. Of approximately 900,000 distinct CDR3 sequences in the sample, about 44% were seen once. The CDR3 totals 17 residues. With 6 bases removed from V and 4 bases from J, the gap between germline ends came to 24 bases.

Specimen: blood. The chain combines TRBV12-3 or TRBV12-4 with TRBJ2-5; D possibly corresponds to TRBD1 (6 bases). This clonotype was sampled from a young man in good health. CDR3 residues: CASSRTGKRFPGETQYF. DNA of the CDR3: TGTGCCAGCAGCAGAACAGGGAAGCGTTTTCCAGGAGAGACCCAGTACTTC.